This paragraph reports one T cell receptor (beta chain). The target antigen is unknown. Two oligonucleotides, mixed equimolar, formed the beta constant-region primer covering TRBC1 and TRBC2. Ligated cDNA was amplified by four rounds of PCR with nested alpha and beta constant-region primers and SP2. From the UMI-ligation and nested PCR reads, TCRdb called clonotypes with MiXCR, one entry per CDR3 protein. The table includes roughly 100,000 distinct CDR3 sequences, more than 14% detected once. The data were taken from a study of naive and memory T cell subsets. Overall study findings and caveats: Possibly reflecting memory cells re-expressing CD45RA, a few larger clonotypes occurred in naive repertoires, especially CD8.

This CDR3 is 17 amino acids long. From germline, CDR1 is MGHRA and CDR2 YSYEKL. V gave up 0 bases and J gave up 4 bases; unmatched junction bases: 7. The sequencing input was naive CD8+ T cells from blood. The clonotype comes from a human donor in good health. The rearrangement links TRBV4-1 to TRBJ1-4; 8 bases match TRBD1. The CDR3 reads CASSQDAGGPNNEKLFF. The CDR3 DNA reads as TGCGCCAGCAGCCAAGACGCAGGGGGCCCGAATAATGAAAAACTGTTTTTT.